This T cell receptor (beta chain) was obtained from a study of STAT3 mutations in large granular lymphocyte leukemia. This clone appeared a few times. Its antigen is not known. Generated by immunoSEQ multiplex PCR, the TCRdb table keeps only in-frame clones and is missing some. The sample lists over 8,500 clones, roughly 88% seen once, with approximately 81% in the top ten. Trimming took 8 bases from V and 2 from J, leaving 4 bases between them. Per the germline V gene, CDR1 is LNHDA and CDR2 is SQIVND (reference sequence). This CDR3 spans 11 amino acids. Findings and caveats of the study: Clonal expansion was inferred from other time points because no sample existed at each clone's first appearance. Every T-LGLL patient had at least one immunodominant TCRbeta clonotype. After therapy, about 30% of the 18 patients switched clonotypes, all new clones STAT3 wild type. Variable sampling intervals and differing treatment regimens complicated linking therapy response to TCR clonal burden changes. In several patients, dominant TCR clone burden exceeded STAT3 mutant burden, suggesting STAT3 mutation arose secondarily.

The chain has TRBV19 and TRBJ1-3; D is undetermined. The sample was peripheral blood mononuclear cells. The receptor's source is a man aged 80 or over with T-cell large granular lymphocyte leukemia. Some clones in this sample may be carry-over from other donors' samples. For the CDR3, the DNA is TGTGCCAGTGGGGCTGGAAACACCATATATTTT. It encodes CASGAGNTIYF.